Below, 8 T cell receptor beta chains from the same sample are listed, as sequenced in a study of blood T cell repertoires in COVID-19. Only in-frame clones appear in the TCRdb table, and some are missing; sequencing was by immunoSEQ multiplex PCR. The profile shows approximately 180,000 clones, around 73% of them singletons. The material sequenced was PBMCs or T cells enriched from blood (not recorded which). These receptors originate from a woman aged 50 to 60 who had recovered from COVID-19.

The chain employs TRBV9 and TRBJ2-5, with unresolved D. Trimming left V 2 bases short and J 1 base short, with 12 bases between. The CDR3 sequence is 15 residues long. Germline V gives CDR1 SGDLS, CDR2 YYNGEE. CDR3 region: CASSVAPSGQETQYF. The CDR3 nucleotides are TGTGCCAGCAGCGTTGCCCCCTCAGGCCAAGAGACCCAGTACTTC.

V gene TRBV11-2 combines with J gene TRBJ1-2; 7 nucleotides match TRBD1. The CDR3 totals 12 residues. CDR1 is SGHAT, CDR2 FQNNGV, per germline. J lost 7 bases, V lost 1 base, and 0 bases had no gene match. The CDR3 region has the DNA TGTGCCAGCAGCTTAGCAGGGGGTGGCTACACCTTC. This codes for CASSLAGGGYTF.

The chain is built from TRBV5-6 and TRBJ2-7; the match to TRBD2 covers 7 bases. Germline V lookup: CDR1 SGHDT, CDR2 YYEEEE. This CDR3 comprises 13 residues. The V gene end was trimmed by 1 base and the J gene end by 3 bases; junction bases not matched to a gene: 1. This CDR3 reads CASSLTGGYEQYF. The CDR3 DNA follows: TGTGCCAGCAGCTTGACGGGGGGCTACGAGCAGTACTTC.

DNA for the CDR3: TGCAGTGCTAGTCGGGGGAGTACGAACACTGAAGCTTTCTTT. Amino acids: CSASRGSTNTEAFF. The genes are TRBV20-1 and TRBJ1-1; D might be TRBD1 (5 bases). This CDR3 region has 14 residues. V dropped 3 bases and J dropped 1 base, with 12 bases sitting between them. The germline V gene has CDR1 DFQATT and CDR2 SNEGSKA (reference sequence).

CDR3 sequence reads: CASRRQGNPGELFF. CDR3 bases: TGCGCCAGCAGAAGGCAGGGGAATCCCGGGGAGCTGTTTTTT. This chain uses TRBV5-1 with TRBJ2-2, with D possibly being TRBD1 (6 bases). This CDR3 spans 14 amino acids. The germline V gene has CDR1 SGHRS and CDR2 YFSETQ. Deletions cut 5 bases from V and 6 bases from J, with 14 bases between.

The chain joins TRBV14 to TRBJ1-3, with D uncertain. This CDR3 contains 12 residues. V was trimmed by 4 bases and J by 3 bases, leaving 4 bases between them. Germline CDR1 reads SGHDN; CDR2 reads FVKESK. DNA for the CDR3: TGTGCCAGCAGCCGTAATGGAAACACCATATATTTT. Protein sequence: CASSRNGNTIYF.

The V and J genes are TRBV19 and TRBJ2-1, with 14 bases fitting TRBD2. This CDR3 is built from 16 residues. V gave up 3 bases and J gave up 10 bases; unmatched junction bases: 8. CDR1 and CDR2 from the germline V gene are LNHDA and SQIVND (reference sequence). CDR3 loop: CASSMGGTSGRREQFF. The DNA of the CDR3 is TGTGCCAGTAGTATGGGGGGGACTAGCGGGAGACGAGAGCAGTTCTTC.

This chain links TRBV28 with TRBJ2-1; D is undetermined. V shed 2 bases and J shed 4 bases, with 3 bases lying between them. Germline CDR1 MDHEN, CDR2 SYDVKM. The CDR3 has 12 residues. CDR3 DNA sequence: TGTGCCAGCAGTTTACAGTACAATGAGCAGTTCTTC. This gives the protein CASSLQYNEQFF.